This TCR beta chain stems from a study of beta chain features in type 1 diabetes. Every bit of the isolated RNA underwent reverse transcription, so sequencing read expressed TCRB transcripts. Data came from immunoSEQ multiplex PCR; TCRdb stores just in-frame clones and leaves some out. The table records some 120,000 clones, 15% to 20% of them present only once. V shed 2 bases and J shed 0 bases, with 17 bases lying between them. The CDR3 has 18 amino acids. Per germline, CDR1 MGHRA and CDR2 YSYEKL. Study-level results: All four CD4+ subsets of Type 1 diabetes patients contained TCRB CDR3s that were moderately but significantly shorter. The naive, central memory and Treg TCRB repertoires showed an apparent similarity that was greater among patients than among healthy donors. The study notes PCR might favor shorter templates equally in patients and controls. More deletions and fewer insertions at VDJ junctions were found in patients with type 1 diabetes.

Turning to this clone: Its antigen is unidentified.

This chain connects TRBV4-1 to TRBJ2-4; either TRBD1 or TRBD2 may supply D (5 bases each). The source is a man aged 18 to 30 with type 1 diabetes. Sequenced sample: central memory CD4+ T cells from blood. For the CDR3, the DNA is TGCGCCAGCAGCCAACCACTCCGGGGCCCACTAGCCAAAAACATTCAGTACTTC. As protein: CASSQPLRGPLAKNIQYF.